What follows are 18 T cell receptor beta chains derived from one specimen sequenced in a study of blood T cells in healthy people across ages. Together with a sample-barcoded 5' primer, a J-beta primer mix was included in a second PCR lasting roughly 6 to 12 cycles. TCRdb re-called the 5' RACE reads through MiXCR, storing one row per CDR3 protein. Of some 1.7 million distinct CDR3 sequences in the sample, over 25% were seen once. The sample comprised blood. All receptors come from a woman aged 25 to 39 in good health.

This clonotype was seen ten or more times. The CDR3: CASSLPQIGESSYEQYF. In DNA form, the CDR3 reads TGTGCCAGCAGTCTGCCCCAGATAGGGGAGAGCTCCTACGAGCAGTACTTC. The chain links TRBV28 to TRBJ2-7; D may correspond to TRBD1 or TRBD2 (5 bases each). The V gene lost 5 bases and the J gene lost 0 bases, with 20 bases spanning the gap. The germline V gene encodes CDR1 MDHEN and CDR2 SYDVKM. This CDR3 has 17 amino acids.

This clonotype showed up many times. This chain connects TRBV6-5 to TRBJ1-2; 7 bases map to TRBD1. J gave up 7 bases and V 2 bases, and 4 bases lay outside the gene matches. The V gene's germline CDR1 is MNHEY and CDR2 SVGAGI. CDR3 length: 13 residues. CDR3 residues: CASSYGDRGGYTF. In DNA form, the CDR3 reads TGTGCCAGCAGTTACGGGGACAGAGGTGGCTACACCTTC.

The chain joins TRBV3-1 to TRBJ2-5, with TRBD2 identical over 7 bases. This CDR3 spans 17 amino acids. Unmatched junction bases numbered 15, after V lost 4 bases and J lost 4 bases. Germline CDR1 and CDR2: LGHDT and YNNKEL (reference sequence). The CDR3: CASSPDSVSGNGETQYF. The CDR3 bases are TGTGCCAGCAGCCCCGACAGCGTAAGCGGGAACGGAGAGACCCAGTACTTC.

For this clonotype: This may come from a read error, since a much larger clone is one base off. The V and J genes are TRBV12-3 or TRBV12-4 and TRBJ2-1, with unresolved D. The CDR3 spans 12 residues. The chain's CDR3 is CVSSFPYNEQFF. CDR3 sequence (DNA): TGTGTCAGCAGTTTCCCCTACAATGAGCAGTTCTTC.

At least ten counts were recorded for this clonotype. The V and J genes are TRBV10-3 and TRBJ1-5; weak D call: TRBD1 (5 bases). Per germline, CDR1 ENHRY and CDR2 SYGVKD. The length of the CDR3 is 11 residues. The V gene lost 5 bases and the J gene lost 6 bases, with 5 bases spanning the gap. The CDR3 bases are TGTGCCATCAGTACAGGTCAGCCCCAGCATTTT. Its translation: CAISTGQPQHF.

This clonotype was found a few times. The chain uses TRBV3-1 and TRBJ2-5, with unresolved D. Trimming left V 0 bases short and J 6 bases short, with 8 bases between. The V gene's germline CDR1 is LGHDT and CDR2 YNNKEL (reference sequence). There are 13 residues in the CDR3. The CDR3 DNA is TGTGCCAGCAGCCAAGATCCTCGGAAGACCCAGTACTTC. It codes for CASSQDPRKTQYF.

The chain carries TRBV6-1 and TRBJ2-1; D remains unclear. Germline V CDR1 and CDR2: MNHNS, SASEGT. V was pared by 8 bases and J by 8 bases, with 10 bases between. The CDR3 contains 11 residues. The CDR3 here is CASGGWDEQFF. The CDR3 DNA follows: TGTGCCAGCGGTGGGTGGGATGAGCAGTTCTTC.

The genes are TRBV29-1 and TRBJ2-5; D ambiguous. The J call may be wrong; the DNA end is better matched by TRBJ2-7. Germline-derived CDR1 and CDR2 are SQVTM and ANQGSEA. The CDR3 is 13 amino acids. CDR3 nucleotide sequence: TGCAGCGCCCAACCGACGGATTTATACGAGCAGTACTTC. The encoded protein is CSAQPTDLYEQYF.

This chain joins TRBV28 and TRBJ2-7; 7 bases match TRBD1. The CDR3 runs to 13 residues. The junction had 9 bases not matched to a gene; V was cut back by 6 bases and J by 7 bases. Germline V gene data show CDR1 as MDHEN and CDR2 as SYDVKM. The CDR3, as DNA: TGTGCCAGCAGGCGCGACAGGGCGGGTGAGCAGTACTTC. Amino acid sequence: CASRRDRAGEQYF.

The CDR3: CASSYRPERGQPYTQYF. CDR3 nucleotide sequence: TGTGCCAGCAGTTACCGCCCGGAGCGGGGACAACCTTATACGCAGTATTTT. The chain is built from TRBV6-5 and TRBJ2-3; D possibly corresponds to TRBD2 (7 bases). CDR3 length: 17 residues. Germline CDR1 is MNHEY and CDR2 is SVGAGI. With 2 bases removed from V and 7 bases from J, the gap between germline ends came to 22 bases.

V usage is TRBV20-1 and J usage is TRBJ2-3; 10 bases are shared with TRBD2. Germline loops: CDR1 DFQATT, CDR2 SNEGSKA (reference sequence). J gave up 4 bases and V 3 bases, and 7 bases lay outside the gene matches. The length of the CDR3 is 15 residues. The CDR3 DNA reads TGCAGTGCTAGGCCGGCTAGCGGGAGAGCAGATACGCAGTATTTT. Protein product: CSARPASGRADTQYF.

There are a few counts of this clonotype. The chain couples TRBV2 to TRBJ2-5, with a tentative D call TRBD1 (6 bases). CDR3 size: 13 residues. Germline assignment: CDR1 SNHLY and CDR2 FYNNEI. V dropped 7 bases and J dropped 2 bases, with 11 bases sitting between them. CDR3 nucleotides: TGTGCCAGCATTCTCGGACAGCAAGAGACCCAGTACTTC. Its translation is CASILGQQETQYF.

V is TRBV24-1 and J is TRBJ2-3, with D perhaps matching TRBD1 or TRBD2 (5 bases each). CDR3 length: 17 amino acids. Looked up from germline, CDR1 is KGHDR and CDR2 is SFDVKD. V was cut by 6 bases and J by 2 bases, with 20 bases left in between. The CDR3 here is CATSKGSGLRFTDTQYF. The CDR3 DNA reads TGTGCCACCAGTAAGGGGAGTGGACTTAGATTCACAGATACGCAGTATTTT.

Points on this clonotype: A much larger clonotype is one base distant, so this may be a read error. This rearrangement joins TRBV5-1 to TRBJ1-2; 7 nucleotides line up with TRBD1. The CDR3 spans 13 residues. In germline, CDR1 is SGHRS, CDR2 YFSETQ. Germline trimming cut 4 bases from V and 6 bases from J; bases unmatched to any gene: 6. CDR3: CASSKIGGNGYTF. CDR3 in DNA: TGCGCCAGCAGCAAGATAGGGGGCAATGGCTACACCTTC.

The chain combines TRBV4-2 with TRBJ2-5, with 7 positions matching TRBD2. The closer fit of TRBJ2-7 to the DNA end suggests the J call may be wrong. In germline, CDR1 is LGHNA, CDR2 YNFKEQ. This CDR3 has 14 residues. The CDR3 DNA reads as TGTGCCAGCAGCCAAGATTCGGGAGGTTACGAGCAGTACTTC. This sequence encodes CASSQDSGGYEQYF.

The gene calls are TRBV30 and TRBJ2-3; TRBD2 is a possible D gene (6 bases). The V and J ends lost 7 bases and 0 bases respectively, with 17 bases between them. The length of the CDR3 is 15 residues. Germline lookup yields CDR1 GTSNPN and CDR2 SVGIG (reference sequence). In DNA form, the CDR3 reads TGTGCCTTACAGACGGGACTCAGTAGCACAGATACGCAGTATTTT. Its translation is CALQTGLSSTDTQYF.

There are a few counts of this clonotype. This chain uses TRBV6-5 with TRBJ1-2; D ambiguous. The CDR3 totals 14 residues. V lost 6 bases to trimming and J lost 4 bases, with 15 bases between them. Germline loops: CDR1 MNHEY, CDR2 SVGAGI. The CDR3 spells CASRREAAIYGYTF. DNA for the CDR3: TGTGCCAGCAGAAGGGAGGCAGCTATCTATGGCTACACCTTC.

This clonotype is a singleton in its sample. The chain has TRBV5-1 and TRBJ1-1; 8 bases match TRBD1. The CDR3 covers 16 residues. CDR1 is SGHRS and CDR2 is YFSETQ in the germline V gene. V shed 6 bases, J shed 0 bases, and the junction held 10 bases outside the gene matches. This chain's CDR3 is CASKGAGGRVNTEAFF. CDR3 nucleotides: TGCGCCAGCAAAGGCGCAGGGGGCAGGGTGAACACTGAAGCTTTCTTT.